Following are 2 T cell receptor beta chains from one sample sequenced in a study of cytomegalovirus exposure and HLA in healthy donors. With 60 Vbeta and 13 Jbeta primers, the PCR was carried out. Some clones are missing from TCRdb's copy, which holds only in-frame ones; the method was immunoSEQ multiplex PCR. The repertoire includes around 94,000 clones, approximately 84% of them detected once, and 2.1% sits in the top ten. The sample taken for sequencing was PBMCs. The origin of the receptors is a man aged 18 to 35 in good health and CMV-seronegative.

The chain carries TRBV18 and TRBJ2-5; 7 bases line up with TRBD2. The J segment lost 5 bases and the V segment lost 1 base, leaving 22 bases of the junction unmatched. From germline, CDR1 is KGHSH and CDR2 LQKENI. The CDR3 runs to 20 residues. The CDR3 bases are TGTGCCAGCTCACCACTCGGGGTAGCGGGCCAGAAGGAAGGAAGGGAGACCCAGTACTTC. Protein product: CASSPLGVAGQKEGRETQYF.

The J gene is TRBJ1-6, the V gene TRBV6-5; D is perhaps TRBD1 (6 bases). The germline V gene encodes CDR1 MNHEY and CDR2 SVGAGI. CDR3 length equals 13 residues. Trimming pared 8 bases from V and 2 bases from J, leaving 7 bases between. CDR3 loop: CASGQPYNSPLHF. In nucleotides, the CDR3 is TGTGCCAGCGGACAGCCCTATAATTCACCCCTCCACTTT.